This T cell receptor beta chain was sequenced for a study of cytotoxic CD8 clonotypes in ibrutinib-treated CLL. This clone was observed a handful of times. Libraries were prepared by immunoSEQ multiplex PCR; TCRdb keeps only in-frame clonotypes and omits some of them. Among about 25,000 clones listed, around 69% were seen once. CDR1 is SEHNR, CDR2 FQNEAQ, per germline (reference sequence). CDR3 size: 17 residues. The V and J ends lost 0 bases and 3 bases respectively, with 15 bases between them. The sequencing used PBMCs, collected at disease progression, from a patient treated with ibrutinib. This clonotype was obtained from a human donor with chronic lymphocytic leukemia. V gene TRBV7-9 combines with J gene TRBJ1-5, with unresolved D. DNA of the CDR3: TGTGCCAGCAGCTTAGCGCCGGCAGTTCGGGACAATCAGCCCCAGCATTTT. It specifies CASSLAPAVRDNQPQHF.